This T cell receptor beta chain was captured in a study of Ad26.COV2.S vaccination and SARS-CoV-2 variants. Study information: Donor was assigned to the Ad26.COV2.S arm of trial COV1001. Intramuscular Ad26.COV2.S at 5x10^10 or 1x10^11 viral particles.

Treatment: some 19 received Ad26.COV2.S at low or high dose, single or two shots; several received placebo; per-sample allocation not given. Day 63 after the first vaccine or placebo injection was the time point for sampling. The J segment lost 5 bases and the V segment lost 6 bases, leaving 8 bases of the junction unmatched. Germline V gene sequence: CDR1 KGHSH, CDR2 LQKENI. CDR3 length: 15 amino acids. Using immunoSEQ multiplex PCR, the repertoire was profiled, and TCRdb retains in-frame clones only, with some absent. The data contain under 300,000 clones, roughly 89% of them singletons. The V call is TRBV18, the J call TRBJ2-1, with TRBD2 matching 9 bases. Sequences were derived from peripheral blood, sampled in a trial of Ad26.COV2.S vaccine versus placebo. This receptor was identified in a person between 18 and 59 years old who received the Ad26.COV2.S COVID-19 vaccine or a placebo. CDR3: CASSARTSVDNEQFF. CDR3 nucleotide sequence: TGTGCCAGCTCCGCCCGGACTAGCGTCGACAATGAGCAGTTCTTC.